The entry below gives a single TCR beta chain sequence along with its context. A sample-barcoded 5' primer and a J-beta primer mix were used in a second PCR of about 7 to 11 cycles. TCRdb fed the 5' RACE reads into MiXCR, producing one record per CDR3 protein. Here the sample spans hundreds of thousands of distinct CDR3 sequences, approximately 53% being singletons. CDR1 is SGHAT and CDR2 is FQNNGV in the germline V gene. The CDR3 is 15 residues long. The V end was cut by 6 bases, the J end by 1 base, with 14 bases between. The record originates from a study of blood T cells in healthy people across ages.

The source is a man aged 35 to 55 in good health. V gene TRBV11-2 combines with J gene TRBJ2-3; tentative D call: TRBD2 (5 bases). The sample consisted of blood. The CDR3 protein is CASRRPGKRTDTQYF. The CDR3 coding sequence is TGTGCCAGCAGACGGCCGGGAAAGCGCACAGATACGCAGTATTTT.